This TCR beta chain was recovered during a study of vaccination and CD4 T cells after COVID-19. Using its own MiXCR run on the PCR reads, TCRdb lists one record per CDR3 protein. The sample includes approximately 20,000 distinct CDR3 sequences, under 60% of them seen just once. CDR1 is MNHEY and CDR2 is SMNVEV in the germline V gene (reference sequence). Trimming cost V 4 bases and J 10 bases, with 11 bases left between them. The CDR3 length is 13 residues. The chain employs TRBV27 and TRBJ1-6; the D is unclear. The origin of this receptor is a human donor who had recovered from COVID-19. The sequencing used CD4+ T cells from blood, collected before SARS-CoV-2 vaccination. The DNA of the CDR3 is TGTGCCAGCAGTTCCGAGGGCCGATCACCCCTCCACTTT. This gives the protein CASSSEGRSPLHF.